Presented here are 30 T cell receptor beta chains from one specimen sequenced in a study of naive CD8 T cells in extremely preterm neonates (dated by TCRdb to the late 2010s). What the research found in general, with its limitations: Preterm CDR3s were shorter, with fewer N additions and less junctional trimming, and were closer to germline than those of older groups.

The preterm samples were obtained from several extremely preterm deliveries at roughly 22-27 weeks of gestation. The method was the immunoSEQ multiplex PCR assay. Sourced from immuneACCESS, this table was stored by TCRdb with only in-frame sequences that have V and J called. A share of the clones is absent; for the studies checked, an unresolved V gene accounts for under half, and the remainder has no known explanation. The sample contains tens of thousands of clones, about 91% of them found a single time. Roughly 0.9% of the sample belongs to the ten largest clones. No cognate antigen is known for these TCRs. The sequenced sample was naive CD8+ T cells from cord blood. These receptors were collected from a boy who was born preterm.

This chain joins TRBV7-6 and TRBJ2-1; 7 nucleotides match TRBD2. Trimming at V came to 3 bases and at J to 6 bases, leaving 8 bases not matched to a gene. The V gene's germline CDR1 is SGHVS and CDR2 FNYEAQ. This CDR3 has 15 amino acids. The CDR3 here is CASSFSGPVGNEQFF. The CDR3 bases are TGTGCCAGCAGCTTTAGCGGGCCGGTCGGCAATGAGCAGTTCTTC.

The chain joins TRBV30 to TRBJ1-3; 8 bases are a match to TRBD1. V trimming: 0 bases; J trimming: 2 bases; junction bases outside the gene matches: 0. This CDR3 is 14 amino acids long. Germline CDR1 reads GTSNPN; CDR2 reads SVGIG (reference sequence). In DNA form, the CDR3 reads TGTGCCTGGAGTGTACAGGGGGCTGGAAACACCATATATTTT. It specifies CAWSVQGAGNTIYF.

The CDR3 DNA follows: TGTGCCAGCAGCTTAAGCGGGGGGGCAGATACGCAGTATTTT. The encoded protein is CASSLSGGADTQYF. The V and J genes are TRBV7-3 and TRBJ2-3, with TRBD2 identical over 9 bases. The V segment lost 1 base and the J segment 4 bases; nucleotides outside the gene matches: 0. Germline V gene data show CDR1 as SGHTA and CDR2 as FQGTGA. The CDR3 is 14 residues long.

This chain uses TRBV6-4 with TRBJ2-1, with D perhaps assigned TRBD1 or TRBD2 (5 bases each). The CDR3 has 15 amino acids. Germline V gene lookup returns CDR1 MRHNA and CDR2 SNTAGT. V lost 4 bases, J lost 1 base, and 11 bases lay in between. The CDR3: CASSARGDSYNEQFF. DNA of the CDR3: TGTGCCAGCAGTGCTCGGGGCGATTCCTACAATGAGCAGTTCTTC.

The chain combines TRBV7-9 with TRBJ2-7; the D gene could be TRBD1 or TRBD2 (7 bases each). CDR1 is SEHNR and CDR2 is FQNEAQ in the germline V gene (reference sequence). The CDR3 spans 15 residues. Trimming took off 4 bases at V and 3 bases at J, with 16 bases between the two ends. CDR3 sequence reads: CASSSQTRGGYEQYF. The CDR3 DNA follows: TGTGCCAGCAGCTCCCAAACCAGGGGGGGCTACGAGCAGTACTTC.

The V call is TRBV6-5, the J call TRBJ2-5; 10 bases agree with TRBD2. V trimming: 4 bases; J trimming: 4 bases; junction bases outside the gene matches: 9. Germline-derived CDR1 and CDR2 are MNHEY and SVGAGI. The CDR3 sequence is 16 residues long. The CDR3 DNA sequence: TGTGCCAGCAGTTCAACGACTAGCGGGCCCTTAGAGACCCAGTACTTC. It translates to CASSSTTSGPLETQYF.

The rearrangement joins TRBV9 to TRBJ1-2, with D perhaps matching TRBD1 (5 bases). Deletions cut 0 bases from V and 3 bases from J, with 9 bases between. The germline CDR1 and CDR2 sequences are SGDLS and YYNGEE. The CDR3 length is 14 residues. The CDR3 DNA sequence: TGTGCCAGCAGCGTAGCGCGGACACACTATGGCTACACCTTC. This codes for CASSVARTHYGYTF.

The chain is built from TRBV4-1 and TRBJ2-1; the match to TRBD2 covers 12 bases. Germline V gives CDR1 MGHRA, CDR2 YSYEKL. V lost 0 bases to trimming and J lost 6 bases; unmatched junction nucleotides: 6. The CDR3 sequence is 17 residues long. The CDR3 here is CASSQDGLAGGRNEQFF. The CDR3 region has the DNA TGCGCCAGCAGCCAAGATGGGCTAGCGGGGGGGCGCAATGAGCAGTTCTTC.

The genes are TRBV7-9 and TRBJ2-2; D call uncertain. Trimming cost V 1 base and J 3 bases, with 6 bases left between them. Germline V gene sequence: CDR1 SEHNR, CDR2 FQNEAQ (reference sequence). The CDR3 loop spans 14 amino acids. CDR3 nucleotides: TGTGCCAGCAGCTTAGGGTCCTACACCGGGGAGCTGTTTTTT. Residues: CASSLGSYTGELFF.

The CDR3 reads CASSLENQPQHF. CDR3 nucleotide sequence: TGTGCCAGCAGCTTAGAAAATCAGCCCCAGCATTTT. The rearrangement joins TRBV11-2 to TRBJ1-5; D uncertain. This CDR3 has 12 residues. V lost 0 bases and J 4 bases, leaving 1 base between the germline ends. Germline V CDR1 and CDR2: SGHAT, FQNNGV.

V usage is TRBV7-2 and J usage is TRBJ2-3, with D possibly being TRBD2 (5 bases). CDR3 length: 15 amino acids. Germline lookup yields CDR1 SGHTA and CDR2 FQGNSA. V lost 1 base to trimming and J lost 0 bases, with 8 bases between them. The chain's CDR3 is CASSLVASSTDTQYF. The CDR3 bases are TGTGCCAGCAGCTTAGTAGCGTCTAGCACAGATACGCAGTATTTT.

The chain links TRBV5-4 to TRBJ2-7; D is possibly TRBD1 (6 bases). V was cut by 2 bases and J by 4 bases, with 7 bases left in between. The germline V gene encodes CDR1 SGHNT and CDR2 YYREEE (reference sequence). The CDR3 length is 12 residues. The CDR3 DNA reads TGTGCCAGCAGCTTTACAGGGTACGAGCAGTACTTC. This encodes CASSFTGYEQYF.

This clone was observed once. The chain combines TRBV27 with TRBJ2-2; D gene uncertain. The germline gives CDR1 MNHEY, CDR2 SMNVEV (reference sequence). The CDR3 spans 12 residues. V lost 2 bases to trimming and J lost 5 bases, with 3 bases between them. CDR3 DNA: TGTGCCAGCAGTTTACGAACCGGGGAGCTGTTTTTT. Translation: CASSLRTGELFF.

Concerning this clone: This CDR3 is also generated by other DNA sequences in the sample. This chain links TRBV29-1 with TRBJ1-2; D uncertain. Deletions cut 4 bases from V and 2 bases from J, with 5 bases between. Germline V gene data show CDR1 as SQVTM and CDR2 as ANQGSEA. The CDR3 length is 11 residues. The chain's CDR3 is CSVAKNYGYTF. The CDR3 DNA sequence: TGCAGCGTTGCCAAAAACTATGGCTACACCTTC.

The J gene is TRBJ2-3, the V gene TRBV27; 10 bases align to TRBD2. V was clipped by 3 bases and J by 0 bases; unmatched bases: 9. The germline CDR1 and CDR2 sequences are MNHEY and SMNVEV (reference sequence). The CDR3 contains 18 residues. The CDR3 loop is CASSFLSGSGGSTDTQYF. The CDR3 DNA reads TGTGCCAGCAGTTTTCTGTCGGGTAGCGGGGGGAGCACAGATACGCAGTATTTT.

This sequence joins TRBV4-1 and TRBJ1-1; the D gene is possibly TRBD1 (5 bases). Per the germline V gene, CDR1 is MGHRA and CDR2 is YSYEKL. The length of the CDR3 is 12 residues. Trimming shortened V by 4 bases and J by 5 bases, and 8 bases separated the two germline ends. This CDR3 reads CASSPPGTEAFF. As DNA, the CDR3 is TGCGCCAGCAGCCCTCCAGGGACTGAAGCTTTCTTT.

The gene calls are TRBV23-1 and TRBJ1-2; tentative D call: TRBD1 (6 bases). TRBV23-1 is treated as an ORF (open reading frame) with a function not yet certain. V was trimmed by 1 base and J by 5 bases, leaving 8 bases between them. This CDR3 region has 13 residues. The CDR3: CASSQYRVYGYTF. The CDR3 DNA sequence: TGCGCCAGCAGTCAATACAGGGTATATGGCTACACCTTC.

The gene calls are TRBV19 and TRBJ2-6; possible D gene TRBD2, 5 bases. CDR3 length: 15 residues. The germline V gene encodes CDR1 LNHDA and CDR2 SQIVND (reference sequence). Trimming removed 4 bases at V and 3 bases at J, with 10 bases between. The DNA of the CDR3 is TGTGCCAGTAGTACTTATGAGGGTGGGGCCAACGTCCTGACTTTC. It codes for CASSTYEGGANVLTF.

The chain employs TRBV6-4 and TRBJ2-5; D call uncertain. Per germline, CDR1 MRHNA and CDR2 SNTAGT. This CDR3 is built from 11 residues. The V end was cut by 7 bases, the J end by 3 bases, with 6 bases between. CDR3 amino acids: CASTRKETQYF. The CDR3 nucleotides are TGTGCCAGCACTAGAAAAGAGACCCAGTACTTC.

The V call is TRBV19, the J call TRBJ2-2, with 9 positions matching TRBD2. This CDR3 region has 16 residues. J lost 6 bases, V lost 6 bases, and 11 bases had no gene match. Looked up from germline, CDR1 is LNHDA and CDR2 is SQIVND (reference sequence). DNA of the CDR3: TGTGCCAGTAGCCAAGCGGGGGGCCCTACCTCCGGGGAGCTGTTTTTT. Its translation: CASSQAGGPTSGELFF.

The chain's CDR3 is CASSIWGAWRNTEAFF. In nucleotides, the CDR3 is TGTGCCAGCAGTATTTGGGGAGCATGGCGAAACACTGAAGCTTTCTTT. V and J are TRBV28 and TRBJ1-1, with no clear D. V was shortened by 5 bases and J by 2 bases, with 18 bases between the two germline ends. Germline V lookup: CDR1 MDHEN, CDR2 SYDVKM. The length of the CDR3 is 16 residues.

This chain links TRBV7-2 with TRBJ1-2; the D is unclear. In germline, CDR1 is SGHTA, CDR2 FQGNSA. CDR3 size: 12 residues. V lost 1 base to trimming and J lost 5 bases, with 5 bases between them. The CDR3 nucleotides are TGTGCCAGCAGCTTAGGGGTTTATGGCTACACCTTC. Its protein is CASSLGVYGYTF.

The chain employs TRBV5-1 and TRBJ2-5; the D gene is possibly TRBD1 (6 bases). The CDR3 has 12 amino acids. V lost 7 bases and J lost 2, with 9 bases in between. CDR1 and CDR2 from the germline V gene are SGHRS and YFSETQ. CDR3: CASSGDQETQYF. CDR3 bases: TGCGCCAGCTCAGGGGATCAAGAGACCCAGTACTTC.

The chain carries TRBV10-1 and TRBJ1-6; 8 bases match TRBD1. J was trimmed by 0 bases and V by 0 bases; bases with no gene match: 13. In germline, CDR1 is WNHNN, CDR2 SYGVQD (reference sequence). This CDR3 region has 21 residues. CDR3 protein: CASSESTLDREKSSYNSPLHF. DNA for the CDR3: TGCGCCAGCAGTGAGTCGACCCTGGACAGGGAAAAAAGCTCCTATAATTCACCCCTCCACTTT.

This clone appeared a few times. This sequence joins TRBV10-1 and TRBJ2-2, with D hard to call. Germline V gene sequence: CDR1 WNHNN, CDR2 SYGVQD (reference sequence). The CDR3 loop spans 12 amino acids. V gave up 3 bases and J gave up 4 bases, with 3 bases separating them. As DNA, the CDR3 is TGCGCCAGCAGTGATCTCACCGGGGAGCTGTTTTTT. It codes for CASSDLTGELFF.

The V and J genes are TRBV5-1 and TRBJ2-3; 7 bases agree with TRBD2. CDR3 length: 14 residues. After removal of 0 bases from V and 4 bases from J, the junction contained 2 bases not matched to a gene. The germline V gene has CDR1 SGHRS and CDR2 YFSETQ. CDR3 sequence (DNA): TGCGCCAGCAGCTTGGAAGCGGGGCCAGATACGCAGTATTTT. Protein product: CASSLEAGPDTQYF. The complete variable domain, with remaining parts taken from reference TRBV5-1 and TRBJ2-3, reads KAGVTQTPRYLIKTRGQQVTLSCSPISGHRSVSWYQQTPGQGLQFLFEYFSETQRNKGNFPGRFSGRQFSNSRSEMNVSTLELGDSALYLCASSLEAGPDTQYFGPGTRLTVL.

This chain connects TRBV6-5 to TRBJ1-3; weak D call: TRBD1 (5 bases). Trimming cost V 5 bases and J 0 bases, with 8 bases left between them. Germline V gene data show CDR1 as MNHEY and CDR2 as SVGAGI. The CDR3 covers 14 residues. This CDR3 is CASSDRTSGNTIYF. Written as DNA, the CDR3 is TGTGCCAGCAGTGACAGAACCTCTGGAAACACCATATATTTT.

This clone was seen a few times. The CDR3, as DNA: TGCGCCAGCAGTGGGACAGGGGGCTACGAGCAGTACTTC. Amino acids: CASSGTGGYEQYF. This rearrangement joins TRBV10-1 to TRBJ2-7, with 10 bases that match TRBD1. The CDR3 contains 13 residues. The ends lost 4 bases at V and 3 bases at J; junction bases unmatched: 0. CDR1 and CDR2 from the germline V gene are WNHNN and SYGVQD (reference sequence).

The chain recombines TRBV11-2 with TRBJ2-7, with 7 bases identical to TRBD1. The CDR3 runs to 12 residues. V lost 1 base and J lost 6; bases outside the gene matches: 0. Germline CDR1 SGHAT, CDR2 FQNNGV. DNA for the CDR3: TGTGCCAGCAGCTTAGGACAGGGCGAGCAGTACTTC. Amino acid sequence: CASSLGQGEQYF.

This chain links TRBV5-5 with TRBJ2-1; 8 nucleotides align to TRBD2. The CDR3 runs 14 residues. Trimming took 0 bases from V and 12 from J; bases not matched to a gene: 8. Germline values: CDR1 SGHKS, CDR2 YYEKEE (reference sequence). This chain's CDR3 is CASSLAQAGEVQFF. The CDR3 coding sequence is TGTGCCAGCAGCTTGGCCCAAGCGGGGGAGGTGCAGTTCTTC.